This entry lists 13 T cell receptor beta chains sequenced from one sample in a study of graft-versus-host responses after intestinal transplantation. Once graft tissue had been processed, intraepithelial and lamina propria lymphocytes were released. Clones were sequenced by immunoSEQ multiplex PCR, and TCRdb holds only the in-frame ones, with some missing. The sample lists about 15,000 clones, around 63% occurring once. Sequenced here: ileum tissue, sampled 524 days after transplant. The receptors were gathered from a human patient who received an intestinal transplant, so some T cells may come from the graft donor.

This clone turned up a few times. The chain couples TRBV27 to TRBJ1-2; 8 bases map to TRBD1. Germline trimming cut 6 bases from V and 3 bases from J; bases unmatched to any gene: 9. There are 15 residues in the CDR3. The germline gives CDR1 MNHEY, CDR2 SMNVEV (reference sequence). CDR3 in amino acids: CASRLSQGAHYGYTF. CDR3 coding DNA: TGTGCCAGCAGACTTTCTCAGGGGGCACACTATGGCTACACCTTC.

This clone was seen only a few times. This rearrangement joins TRBV2 to TRBJ1-6; D gene unclear. Trimming left V 4 bases short and J 14 bases short, with 12 bases between. Germline V gene lookup returns CDR1 SNHLY and CDR2 FYNNEI. CDR3 length: 12 amino acids. CDR3 sequence: CASSGPTWALHF. The DNA of the CDR3 is TGTGCCAGCAGTGGACCGACTTGGGCCCTCCACTTT.

The table lists this clone with a few counts. An end of the junction does not agree with germline; a read error may underlie this. The J gene is TRBJ2-6, the V gene TRBV27; D may be TRBD1 (5 bases). Per the germline V gene, CDR1 is MNHEY and CDR2 is SMNVEV (reference sequence). The CDR3 is 13 residues long. DNA for the CDR3: TGTGCCAGCAGGGAATCTGGGGCTAACGCCCTGACTTTC. Amino acid sequence: CASRESGANALTF.

The V call is TRBV20-1, the J call TRBJ1-2; 7 bases agree with TRBD1. Germline values: CDR1 DFQATT, CDR2 SNEGSKA (reference sequence). V shed 2 bases and J 8 bases; nucleotides not matched to a gene: 2. The CDR3 runs 11 residues. The CDR3: CSARQGGGYTF. In nucleotides, the CDR3 is TGCAGTGCTAGACAGGGGGGAGGCTACACCTTC.

There are a few counts of this clone. The chain uses TRBV11-2 and TRBJ2-1; a weak D match, TRBD1 (6 bases). Germline CDR1 reads SGHAT; CDR2 reads FQNNGV. With 4 bases removed from V and 2 bases from J, the gap between germline ends came to 15 bases. The CDR3 runs 16 residues. The CDR3: CASSSWTARPYNEQFF. CDR3 nucleotide sequence: TGTGCCAGCAGCTCTTGGACAGCTCGCCCCTACAATGAGCAGTTCTTC.

The chain carries TRBV9 and TRBJ2-7, with TRBD1 identical over 9 bases. The length of the CDR3 is 15 residues. Germline CDR1 is SGDLS and CDR2 is YYNGEE. With V trimmed by 6 bases and J by 1 base, 8 bases remained unmatched. CDR3 nucleotides: TGTGCCAGCAACGCCGGGACAGGGCCTTCCTACGAGCAGTACTTC. Protein: CASNAGTGPSYEQYF.

The CDR3 is CAWQADRSTEAFF. CDR3 coding DNA: TGTGCCTGGCAAGCGGACAGGAGCACTGAAGCTTTCTTT. V is TRBV30 and J is TRBJ1-1; 7 bases are shared with TRBD1. Germline CDR1 GTSNPN, CDR2 SVGIG (reference sequence). Trimming cost V 5 bases and J 4 bases; bases outside gene matches: 7. CDR3 length equals 13 residues.

The chain couples TRBV5-1 to TRBJ2-5; tentatively, D is TRBD1 (6 bases). V lost 5 bases and J lost 5, with 16 bases in between. The germline V gene has CDR1 SGHRS and CDR2 YFSETQ. The length of the CDR3 is 14 residues. Written as DNA, the CDR3 is TGCGCCAGCAGAGCTACAGGGCGTTTCGAGACCCAGTACTTC. Its translation is CASRATGRFETQYF.

There are a few counts of this clone. This rearrangement joins TRBV29-1 to TRBJ1-1; no clear D gene. The CDR3 is 12 residues long. The ends were cut back, 7 bases at V and 5 bases at J, with 14 bases in the middle. The germline V gene encodes CDR1 SQVTM and CDR2 ANQGSEA. Written as DNA, the CDR3 is TGCAGCGCCCTACCGTCCGGGACTGAAGCTTTCTTT. It specifies CSALPSGTEAFF.

V is TRBV18 and J is TRBJ2-1; 8 bases line up with TRBD1. Germline V gives CDR1 KGHSH, CDR2 LQKENI. V shed 4 bases and J 6 bases; nucleotides not matched to a gene: 2. The CDR3 loop spans 13 amino acids. This CDR3 reads CASSLDRVNEQFF. The CDR3 DNA reads TGTGCCAGCTCACTGGACAGGGTCAATGAGCAGTTCTTC.

This clone came up once. The chain joins TRBV6-5 to TRBJ2-3; tentative D call: TRBD2 (7 bases). Germline CDR1 and CDR2: MNHEY and SVGAGI. This CDR3 is 15 amino acids long. The V end lost 2 bases, the J end lost 6 bases, and 15 bases lay between the germline ends. CDR3 sequence: CASSYRGGGGDTQYF. As DNA, the CDR3 is TGTGCCAGCAGTTACAGGGGTGGGGGGGGCGATACGCAGTATTTT.

CDR3 region: CASSLFDRVDNSPLHF. The CDR3 bases are TGTGCCAGCAGCTTATTCGACAGGGTAGACAATTCACCCCTCCACTTT. The chain combines TRBV7-2 with TRBJ1-6; 7 nucleotides align to TRBD1. V shed 2 bases, J shed 7 bases, and the junction held 8 bases outside the gene matches. Germline CDR1 is SGHTA and CDR2 is FQGNSA. The CDR3 is made up of 16 amino acids.

The V call is TRBV6-4, the J call TRBJ1-2; weak D call: TRBD1 (5 bases). Trimming took off 0 bases at V and 4 bases at J, with 9 bases between the two ends. The CDR3 loop spans 14 amino acids. CDR1 MRHNA and CDR2 SNTAGT come from the germline V gene. CDR3 amino acids: CASSDSPGGYGYTF. DNA of the CDR3: TGTGCCAGCAGTGACTCCCCCGGGGGCTATGGCTACACCTTC.